This T cell receptor beta chain was recorded in a study of control samples from healthy donors and cancer patients. Trimming took off 5 bases at V and 5 bases at J, with 11 bases between the two ends. This CDR3 region has 13 residues. CDR1 is SSHAT and CDR2 is FNYEAQ in the germline V gene (reference sequence). Using immunoSEQ multiplex PCR, the repertoire was profiled, and TCRdb retains in-frame clones only, with some absent. Among about 130,000 clones, around 94% were seen once, and the ten largest hold 0.58%. The specimen sequenced was PBMCs. This sequence originates from an older man with head and neck cancer. The chain links TRBV7-7 to TRBJ2-3; D is unresolved. CDR3 in DNA: TGTGCCAGCAGCAAAGGACGAGGAGATACGCAGTATTTT. As protein: CASSKGRGDTQYF.